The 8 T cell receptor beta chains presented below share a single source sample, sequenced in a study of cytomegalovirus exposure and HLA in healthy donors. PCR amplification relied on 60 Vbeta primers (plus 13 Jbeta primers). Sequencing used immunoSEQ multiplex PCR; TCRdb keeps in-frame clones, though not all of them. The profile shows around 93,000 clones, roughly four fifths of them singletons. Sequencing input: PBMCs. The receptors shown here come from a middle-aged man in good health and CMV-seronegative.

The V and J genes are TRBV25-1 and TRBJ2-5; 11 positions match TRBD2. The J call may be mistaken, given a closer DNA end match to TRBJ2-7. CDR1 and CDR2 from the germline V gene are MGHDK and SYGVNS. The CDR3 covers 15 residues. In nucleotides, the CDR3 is TGTGCCAGCAGTCCCGCCGGGACTAGCGGCTACGAGCAGTACTTC. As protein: CASSPAGTSGYEQYF.

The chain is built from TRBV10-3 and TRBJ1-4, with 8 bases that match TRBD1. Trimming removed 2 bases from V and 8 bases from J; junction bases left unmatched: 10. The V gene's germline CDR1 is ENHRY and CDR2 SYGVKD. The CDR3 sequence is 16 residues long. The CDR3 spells CAISEAGTGTREKLFF. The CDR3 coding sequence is TGTGCCATCAGTGAGGCGGGGACAGGTACGCGGGAAAAACTGTTTTTT.

The CDR3 here is CASSLGGLAGVKNIQYF. CDR3 bases: TGCGCCAGCAGCTTGGGAGGGCTGGCAGGGGTCAAAAACATTCAGTACTTC. The chain couples TRBV5-1 to TRBJ2-4; weak D call: TRBD1 (6 bases). The CDR3 has 17 residues. V lost 0 bases and J 3 bases, leaving 16 bases between the germline ends. Germline CDR1 is SGHRS and CDR2 is YFSETQ.

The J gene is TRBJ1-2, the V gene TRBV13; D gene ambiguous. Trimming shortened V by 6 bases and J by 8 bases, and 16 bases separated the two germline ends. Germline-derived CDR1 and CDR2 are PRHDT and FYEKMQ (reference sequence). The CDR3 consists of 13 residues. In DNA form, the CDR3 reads TGTGCCAGCAGTGCGAACCGTCTAGTAGGCTACACCTTC. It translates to CASSANRLVGYTF.

The CDR3 nucleotides read TGTGCCAGCAGGCGGGACAGGGGGCTAGGCTATGGCTACACCTTC. Translating it yields CASRRDRGLGYGYTF. V and J are TRBV6-1 and TRBJ1-2, with 12 positions matching TRBD1. Germline lookup yields CDR1 MNHNS and CDR2 SASEGT. The V gene end was trimmed by 6 bases and the J gene end by 4 bases; junction bases not matched to a gene: 6. This CDR3 comprises 15 residues.

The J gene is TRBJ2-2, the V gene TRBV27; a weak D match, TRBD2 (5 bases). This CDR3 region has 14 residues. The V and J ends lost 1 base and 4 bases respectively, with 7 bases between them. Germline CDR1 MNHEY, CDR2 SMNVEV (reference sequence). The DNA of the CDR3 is TGTGCCAGCAGTTTATACGCGGGCACCGGGGAGCTGTTTTTT. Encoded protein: CASSLYAGTGELFF.

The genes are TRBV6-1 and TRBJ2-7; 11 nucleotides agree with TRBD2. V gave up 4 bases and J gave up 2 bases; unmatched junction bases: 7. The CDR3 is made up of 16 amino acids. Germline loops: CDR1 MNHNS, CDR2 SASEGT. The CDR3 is CASSALAGGIPYEQYF. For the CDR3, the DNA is TGTGCCAGCAGTGCATTAGCGGGAGGGATTCCCTACGAGCAGTACTTC.

The CDR3 DNA reads as TGCGCCAGCAGCTTGTCGGTCGACAGGGTTACTGAAGCTTTCTTT. This codes for CASSLSVDRVTEAFF. The chain combines TRBV5-1 with TRBJ1-1; 7 nucleotides match TRBD1. The length of the CDR3 is 15 residues. J lost 5 bases, V lost 1 base, and 8 bases had no gene match. Germline V lookup: CDR1 SGHRS, CDR2 YFSETQ.